These 22 T cell receptor beta chains came from one sample sequenced in a study of response to subunit inactivated influenza vaccine. TCRdb processed the RT-PCR reads anew with MiXCR; each CDR3 protein has one entry. The sample lists 700,000 to 900,000 distinct CDR3 sequences, over 20% occurring once. The sample was PBMCs from blood, taken 4 to 6 days after vaccination. The receptor source for this set is a man aged 45-65 years who received an inactivated influenza vaccine.

V usage is TRBV9 and J usage is TRBJ2-1; 7 bases match TRBD1. The CDR3 covers 14 residues. In germline, CDR1 is SGDLS, CDR2 YYNGEE. Unmatched junction bases numbered 4, after V lost 0 bases and J lost 7 bases. CDR3 region: CASSVEGAGNEQFF. In DNA form, the CDR3 reads TGTGCCAGCAGCGTAGAGGGGGCAGGGAATGAGCAGTTCTTC.

This clonotype was observed a handful of times. The rearrangement joins TRBV20-1 to TRBJ1-1, with D possibly matching TRBD1 (6 bases). This CDR3 spans 15 amino acids. Germline V lookup: CDR1 DFQATT, CDR2 SNEGSKA (reference sequence). V lost 0 bases, J lost 7 bases, and 18 bases lay in between. The CDR3 is CSARELRGVRGEAFF. The CDR3, as DNA: TGCAGTGCTAGAGAACTGAGGGGGGTTCGTGGTGAAGCTTTCTTT.

J is TRBJ2-3 and V is TRBV20-1; D possibly uses TRBD1 or TRBD2 (5 bases each). Trimming left V 1 base short and J 0 bases short, with 11 bases between. The CDR3 spans 15 residues. Germline values: CDR1 DFQATT, CDR2 SNEGSKA (reference sequence). This chain's CDR3 is CSARGGYTSTDTQYF. For the CDR3, the DNA is TGCAGTGCTAGAGGGGGGTATACTAGCACAGATACGCAGTATTTT.

The V call is TRBV28, the J call TRBJ1-2; no reliable D call. The length of the CDR3 is 13 residues. Looked up from germline, CDR1 is MDHEN and CDR2 is SYDVKM. The ends were cut back, 5 bases at V and 9 bases at J, with 16 bases in the middle. The CDR3: CASSRGDIWSYTF. CDR3 in DNA: TGTGCCAGCAGTCGCGGGGATATATGGAGCTACACCTTC.

This clonotype has a handful of counts. This sequence joins TRBV25-1 and TRBJ2-7; D ambiguous. Germline loops: CDR1 MGHDK, CDR2 SYGVNS. CDR3 length equals 14 residues. V was trimmed by 2 bases and J by 2 bases, leaving 10 bases between them. CDR3 sequence reads: CASSEVLGTYEQYF. The DNA of the CDR3 is TGTGCCAGCAGTGAAGTTCTAGGAACCTACGAGCAGTACTTC.

This chain uses TRBV7-8 with TRBJ2-5; 7 nucleotides align to TRBD1. CDR1 is SGHVS, CDR2 FQNEAQ, per germline. CDR3 length: 14 residues. V shed 7 bases, J shed 5 bases, and the junction held 10 bases outside the gene matches. CDR3 sequence: CASKLGGLWETQYF. The CDR3 DNA sequence: TGTGCCAGCAAGTTAGGGGGCTTATGGGAGACCCAGTACTTC. Combining the CDR3 with reference TRBV7-8 and TRBJ2-5 gives the whole variable domain GAGVSQSPRYKVAKRGQDVALRCDPISGHVSLFWYQQALGQGPEFLTYFQNEAQLDKSGLPSDRFFAERPEGSVSTLKIQRTQQEDSAVYLCASKLGGLWETQYFGPGTRLLVL.

J is TRBJ2-3 and V is TRBV20-1, with 7 bases fitting TRBD2. Germline CDR1 reads DFQATT; CDR2 reads SNEGSKA (reference sequence). CDR3 length: 17 residues. Trimming took 3 bases from V and 0 from J; bases not matched to a gene: 12. The CDR3 reads CSARKLIAGPSTDTQYF. The CDR3 nucleotides read TGCAGTGCTAGGAAACTAATAGCGGGCCCTAGCACAGATACGCAGTATTTT.

The genes are TRBV5-1 and TRBJ2-1; 16 bases map to TRBD2. The V segment lost 4 bases and the J segment 4 bases; nucleotides outside the gene matches: 14. The CDR3 covers 20 residues. Germline lookup yields CDR1 SGHRS and CDR2 YFSETQ. The CDR3 loop reads CASSRGLAGGLHNPYNEQFF. The CDR3 bases are TGCGCCAGCAGCCGGGGACTAGCGGGAGGGCTCCATAATCCTTACAATGAGCAGTTCTTC.

J is TRBJ2-7 and V is TRBV20-1; D is unclear. Trimming stripped 3 bases from V and 2 bases from J, with 8 bases between. The CDR3 loop spans 12 amino acids. CDR1 DFQATT and CDR2 SNEGSKA come from the germline V gene (reference sequence). This CDR3 reads CSASPRPYEQYF. The CDR3 DNA follows: TGCAGTGCTAGTCCCAGGCCCTACGAGCAGTACTTC.

This clonotype was found a few times. The V call is TRBV5-1, the J call TRBJ2-1, with 8 bases that match TRBD2. J gave up 8 bases and V 0 bases, and 13 bases lay outside the gene matches. This CDR3 is 17 amino acids long. The V gene's germline CDR1 is SGHRS and CDR2 YFSETQ. The CDR3 DNA reads TGCGCCAGCAGCTTGGCCTATATTAGCGGGGCTTACCATGAGCAGTTCTTC. Its translation is CASSLAYISGAYHEQFF.

This chain uses TRBV2 with TRBJ2-3; D might be TRBD2 (5 bases). The germline gives CDR1 SNHLY, CDR2 FYNNEI. The CDR3 runs to 13 residues. V was trimmed by 0 bases and J by 7 bases, leaving 8 bases between them. As DNA, the CDR3 is TGTGCCAGCAGTGAAGCGCCCGGGAATACGCAGTATTTT. The encoded protein is CASSEAPGNTQYF.

The chain uses TRBV18 and TRBJ2-5; 7 bases map to TRBD2. This CDR3 comprises 16 residues. CDR1 is KGHSH and CDR2 is LQKENI in the germline V gene. The junction had 9 bases not matched to a gene; V was cut back by 3 bases and J by 2 bases. CDR3 sequence: CASSPWGTTGQETQYF. CDR3 nucleotide sequence: TGTGCCAGCTCACCTTGGGGGACTACGGGACAAGAGACCCAGTACTTC.

The chain recombines TRBV5-4 with TRBJ2-4; D is tentatively TRBD1 or TRBD2 (7 bases each). CDR1 and CDR2 (germline): SGHNT, YYREEE (reference sequence). The CDR3 covers 17 residues. V lost 4 bases and J lost 1, with 18 bases in between. In DNA, the CDR3 is TGTGCCAGCAGCGCAAAAACAGGGGAGGGGGCCAAAAACATTCAGTACTTC. This sequence encodes CASSAKTGEGAKNIQYF.

In this sample, this clonotype turned up a few times. The chain has TRBV5-6 and TRBJ2-6; tentative D call: TRBD2 (5 bases). This CDR3 has 15 residues. The V and J ends lost 0 bases and 4 bases respectively, with 8 bases between them. Germline V CDR1 and CDR2: SGHDT, YYEEEE. CDR3 sequence reads: CASSLGGRGANVLTF. For the CDR3, the DNA is TGTGCCAGCAGCTTGGGCGGGCGAGGGGCCAACGTCCTGACTTTC.

The chain employs TRBV7-2 and TRBJ2-3; possible D gene TRBD2, 6 bases. Looked up from germline, CDR1 is SGHTA and CDR2 is FQGNSA. Trimming pared 5 bases from V and 0 bases from J, leaving 12 bases between. The CDR3 covers 15 residues. The CDR3 reads CASSPQRASTDTQYF. The CDR3 DNA reads TGTGCCAGCAGCCCCCAGCGGGCAAGCACAGATACGCAGTATTTT.

This clonotype was detected only a few times. A read error may account for a junction end that differs from germline. The genes are TRBV20-1 and TRBJ2-2; a possible D gene is TRBD1 (5 bases). This CDR3 is built from 13 residues. Germline loops: CDR1 DFQATT, CDR2 SNEGSKA (reference sequence). In nucleotides, the CDR3 is TGCAGTCTACAGGACCCGAATACCGGGGAGCTGTTTTTT. Protein: CSLQDPNTGELFF.

The chain uses TRBV24-1 and TRBJ2-1, with TRBD2 identical over 9 bases. Germline V gene lookup returns CDR1 KGHDR and CDR2 SFDVKD. V trimming: 6 bases; J trimming: 0 bases; junction bases outside the gene matches: 2. The CDR3 has 15 residues. CDR3 amino acids: CATSLAGISYNEQFF. CDR3 nucleotides: TGTGCCACCAGTCTAGCGGGGATCTCCTACAATGAGCAGTTCTTC.

J is TRBJ1-6 and V is TRBV4-3, with 9 bases matching TRBD1. Germline assignment: CDR1 LGHNA and CDR2 YSLEER. V shed 5 bases and J 8 bases; nucleotides not matched to a gene: 7. This CDR3 contains 15 residues. In DNA form, the CDR3 reads TGCGCCAGCAGCTTTCACAGGGGGCAGGATTCACCCCTCCACTTT. Protein product: CASSFHRGQDSPLHF.

The table lists this clonotype with a few counts. This rearrangement joins TRBV11-2 to TRBJ2-7; TRBD2 is a possible D gene (5 bases). This CDR3 region has 14 residues. Per the germline V gene, CDR1 is SGHAT and CDR2 is FQNNGV. V lost 2 bases to trimming and J lost 3 bases, with 11 bases between them. The CDR3 DNA sequence: TGTGCCAGCAGCTTAAGTAAGCGGAACTACGAGCAGTACTTC. It is translated as CASSLSKRNYEQYF.

The V call is TRBV4-1, the J call TRBJ2-7; D possibly corresponds to TRBD2 (6 bases). The CDR3 has 17 amino acids. Between the trimmed V and J ends, which lost 0 bases and 4 bases, there was a span of 19 bases. Germline V gives CDR1 MGHRA, CDR2 YSYEKL. For the CDR3, the DNA is TGCGCCAGCAGCCAAGAAGGCGGAGCGGGCCGGGTTTACGAGCAGTACTTC. It translates to CASSQEGGAGRVYEQYF.

This clonotype has only a few counts. This rearrangement joins TRBV12-3 or TRBV12-4 to TRBJ2-7, with D tentatively TRBD2 (5 bases). The V end lost 3 bases, the J end lost 6 bases, and 12 bases lay between the germline ends. The CDR3 has 13 residues. CDR3 sequence reads: CASSFSRDGEQYF. The CDR3 DNA reads TGTGCCAGCAGTTTCTCGAGGGATGGCGAGCAGTACTTC.

This clonotype was detected many times. The V and J genes are TRBV12-3 or TRBV12-4 and TRBJ2-1; 7 positions agree with TRBD2. The CDR3 sequence is 15 residues long. V shed 1 base and J 4 bases; nucleotides not matched to a gene: 4. The CDR3 here is CASSLGASGYNEQFF. The CDR3, as DNA: TGTGCCAGCAGTTTAGGGGCTAGCGGATACAATGAGCAGTTCTTC.